The sequence of this T cell receptor beta chain was determined in a study of blood T cell repertoires in COVID-19. V lost 7 bases and J lost 5; bases outside the gene matches: 9. CDR1 and CDR2 (germline): MNHEY, SVGAGI. The CDR3 is 15 amino acids. The assay was immunoSEQ multiplex PCR, and TCRdb's table has in-frame clones only and misses some. The sample lists about 120,000 clones; around 88% were seen once. The sequence derives from a woman in her 50s with active or convalescent COVID-19. The chain joins TRBV6-5 to TRBJ1-4, with 8 bases fitting TRBD1. Material: peripheral blood. The CDR3 DNA is TGTGCCAGCACCTTCTCAGGGGGCAAGAATGAAAAACTGTTTTTT. Its translation is CASTFSGGKNEKLFF.